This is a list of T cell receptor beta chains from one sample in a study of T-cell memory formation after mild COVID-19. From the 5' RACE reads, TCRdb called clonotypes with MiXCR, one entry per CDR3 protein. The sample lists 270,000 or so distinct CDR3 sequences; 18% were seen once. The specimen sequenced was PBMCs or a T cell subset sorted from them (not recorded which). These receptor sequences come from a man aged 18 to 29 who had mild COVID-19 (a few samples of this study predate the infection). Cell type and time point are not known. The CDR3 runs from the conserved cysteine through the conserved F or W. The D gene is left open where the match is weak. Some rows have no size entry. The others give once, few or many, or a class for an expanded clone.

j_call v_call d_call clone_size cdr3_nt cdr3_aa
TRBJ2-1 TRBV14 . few TGTGCCAGCAGGGGCGATGGGTCTGAGCAGTTCTTC CASRGDGSEQFF
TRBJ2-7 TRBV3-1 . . TGTGCCAGCAGCCATCGGGCAATTTCCTACGAGCAGTACTTC CASSHRAISYEQYF
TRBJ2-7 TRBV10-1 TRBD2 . TGCGCCAGCAGTGAGTCTGTGTCGAGCGGGGACTCCTACGAGCAGTACTTC CASSESVSSGDSYEQYF
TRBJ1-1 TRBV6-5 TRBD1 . TGTGCCAGCAGCACACAGGGGGCAAGGGCTGAAGCTTTCTTT CASSTQGARAEAFF
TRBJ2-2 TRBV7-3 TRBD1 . TGTGCCAGCAGCCGGGACAGGGGACTGGCCGGGGAGCTGTTTTTT CASSRDRGLAGELFF
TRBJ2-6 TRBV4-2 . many TGTGCCAGCAGCTCCGAGTGGGCTTCTGGGGCCAACGTCCTGACTTTC CASSSEWASGANVLTF
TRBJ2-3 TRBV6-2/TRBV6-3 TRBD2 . TGTGCCAGCAGAGACGGGGGGGCCGGGGATACGCAGTATTTT CASRDGGAGDTQYF
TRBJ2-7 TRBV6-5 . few TGTGCCAGCAGTTACTCGTTTGCACAGGGAATTGGCGGCGAGCAGTACTTC CASSYSFAQGIGGEQYF
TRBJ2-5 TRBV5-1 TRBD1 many TGCGCCAGCAGTTCCTCCCGACAGGGCGGGACCCAGTACTTC CASSSSRQGGTQYF
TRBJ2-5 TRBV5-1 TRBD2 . TGCGCCAGCAGCTTGCGGCTAGCGGGGGGAGAGACCCAGTACTTC CASSLRLAGGETQYF
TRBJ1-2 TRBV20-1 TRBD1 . TGCAGTGCTAGAGTGGGGACAGGGAGAGGCTACACCTTC CSARVGTGRGYTF
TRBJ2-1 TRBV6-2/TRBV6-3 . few TGTGCCAGCAGTTCGGGTAACGAGCAGTTCTTC CASSSGNEQFF
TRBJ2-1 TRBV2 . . TGTGCCAGCAGTGGCAGGGGACTTTCCTACAATGAGGAGTTCTTC CASSGRGLSYNEEFF
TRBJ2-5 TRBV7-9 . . TGTGCCAGCAGCGACCCGGGGCGTACGGAGACCCAGTACTTC CASSDPGRTETQYF
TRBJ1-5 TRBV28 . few TGTGCCACCTTCGTGGGGGGAGGCAATCAGCCCCAGCATTTT CATFVGGGNQPQHF